This T cell receptor beta chain stems from a study of blood T cell repertoires in COVID-19. Study summary: PBMCs, B-cell-depleted T cells, or T cells provided the cDNA or gDNA that made up the material.

V lost 5 bases and J lost 5; bases outside the gene matches: 13. CDR1 and CDR2 (germline): SGDLS, YYNGEE. This CDR3 contains 17 residues. Sequenced by immunoSEQ multiplex PCR; TCRdb stores in-frame clones only, minus some. The sample shows about 260,000 clones, 87% of them seen only once. The TCR comes from a woman in her 50s with acute or convalescent COVID-19. Input material: peripheral blood. The J gene is TRBJ1-6, the V gene TRBV9; 7 nucleotides agree with TRBD1. The CDR3 nucleotides read TGTGCCAGCAGTCGTACAGGGGTCATCCTAAATAATTCACCCCTCCACTTT. The encoded protein is CASSRTGVILNNSPLHF.